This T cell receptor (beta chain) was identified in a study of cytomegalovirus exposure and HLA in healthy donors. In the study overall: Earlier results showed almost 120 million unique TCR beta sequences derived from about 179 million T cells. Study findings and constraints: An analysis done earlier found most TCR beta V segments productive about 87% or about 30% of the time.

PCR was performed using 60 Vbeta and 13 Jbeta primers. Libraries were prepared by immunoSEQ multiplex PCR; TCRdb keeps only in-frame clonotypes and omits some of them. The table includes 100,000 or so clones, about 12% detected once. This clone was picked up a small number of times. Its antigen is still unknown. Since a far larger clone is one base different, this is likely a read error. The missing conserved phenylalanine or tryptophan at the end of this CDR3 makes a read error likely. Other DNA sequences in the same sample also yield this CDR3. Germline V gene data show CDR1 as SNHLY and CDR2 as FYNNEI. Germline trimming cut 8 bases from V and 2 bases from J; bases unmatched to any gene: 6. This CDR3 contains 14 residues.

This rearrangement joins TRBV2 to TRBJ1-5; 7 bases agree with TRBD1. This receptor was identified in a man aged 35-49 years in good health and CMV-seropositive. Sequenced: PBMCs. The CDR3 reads CASRVGQGNQPQHV. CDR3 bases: TGTGCCAGCCGAGTCGGACAGGGCAATCAGCCCCAGCATGTT.